The source of this T cell receptor (beta chain) is a study of blood T cell repertoires in COVID-19. Sequenced by immunoSEQ multiplex PCR; TCRdb stores in-frame clones only, minus some. This table has 150,000 or so clones, around 79% appearing once. Germline values: CDR1 MDHEN, CDR2 SYDVKM. This CDR3 spans 15 amino acids. Trimming left V 3 bases short and J 3 bases short, with 15 bases between. Input material: PBMCs or T cells enriched from blood (not recorded which). This receptor was identified in a man in his fifties or sixties who had recovered from COVID-19. This rearrangement joins TRBV28 to TRBJ2-7; tentatively, D is TRBD2 (5 bases). CDR3 coding DNA: TGTGCCAGCAGTTTCCGGCGGGTCAAAAACTACGAGCAGTACTTC. This sequence encodes CASSFRRVKNYEQYF.